This passage covers 6 T cell receptor beta chains from one sample sequenced in a study of blood T cell repertoires in COVID-19. Profiling relied on immunoSEQ multiplex PCR, and the TCRdb table lists in-frame clones only, not all of them. The table records around 72,000 clones, over 80% of them present only once. Sequenced: peripheral blood. These receptor sequences come from a woman aged 45 to 65 with acute or convalescent COVID-19.

The chain employs TRBV1 and TRBJ1-2. TRBV1 is described as a pseudogene. This CDR3 has 14 residues. CDR3 protein: CTSSGGGRGYGYTF. The CDR3 DNA is TGCACCAGCAGCGGGGGGGGGCGAGGCTATGGCTACACCTTC.

The chain carries TRBV28 and TRBJ2-7, with D maybe TRBD1 (5 bases). Germline assignment: CDR1 MDHEN and CDR2 SYDVKM. The CDR3 covers 13 residues. V lost 10 bases, J lost 1 base, and 14 bases lay in between. The CDR3: CAIQGSSSYEQYF. Here the CDR3 DNA reads TGTGCCATCCAGGGCTCTAGTTCCTACGAGCAGTACTTC.

The J gene is TRBJ1-1, the V gene TRBV7-2, with D uncertain. The V gene's germline CDR1 is SGHTA and CDR2 FQGNSA. The CDR3 is 13 amino acids. V dropped 3 bases and J dropped 1 base, with 6 bases sitting between them. This CDR3 is CASSFAGNTEAFF. The CDR3 nucleotides are TGTGCCAGCAGCTTCGCAGGGAACACTGAAGCTTTCTTT.

J is TRBJ1-5 and V is TRBV7-9, with 10 nucleotides matching TRBD1. The germline CDR1 and CDR2 sequences are SEHNR and FQNEAQ (reference sequence). The CDR3 loop spans 15 amino acids. V shed 3 bases, J shed 3 bases, and the junction held 2 bases outside the gene matches. CDR3 residues: CASSFGTGDNQPQHF. CDR3 nucleotides: TGTGCCAGCAGCTTCGGGACAGGGGACAATCAGCCCCAGCATTTT.

This chain connects TRBV27 to TRBJ2-4; D might be TRBD2 (7 bases). The CDR3 runs 17 residues. Trimming took off 0 bases at V and 2 bases at J, with 14 bases between the two ends. Germline-derived CDR1 and CDR2 are MNHEY and SMNVEV (reference sequence). This CDR3 reads CASSLSGGPLTKNIQYF. CDR3 DNA sequence: TGTGCCAGCAGTTTATCGGGGGGGCCGCTAACCAAAAACATTCAGTACTTC.

The chain combines TRBV6-5 with TRBJ1-6, with D perhaps matching TRBD1 (6 bases). Germline values: CDR1 MNHEY, CDR2 SVGAGI. The V and J ends lost 7 bases and 10 bases respectively, with 14 bases between them. The CDR3 consists of 13 residues. The CDR3 reads CASTDRPQSPLHF. The CDR3 DNA reads as TGTGCCAGCACCGACAGGCCGCAGTCACCCCTCCACTTT.